This passage covers 32 T cell receptor beta chains from one sample sequenced in a study of blood T cell repertoires in COVID-19. Sequencing was performed with immunoSEQ multiplex PCR; in TCRdb, only in-frame clones are kept and a portion is missing. This table has some 140,000 clones, around 82% appearing once. Input material: peripheral blood. Source of these receptors: a man in his 60s with COVID-19, enrolled during active disease.

V usage is TRBV6-5 and J usage is TRBJ1-5; perhaps TRBD1 as D (6 bases). Germline CDR1 and CDR2: MNHEY and SVGAGI. V lost 7 bases and J 4 bases, leaving 8 bases between the germline ends. The CDR3 extends over 12 amino acids. The CDR3 bases are TGTGCCAGCAAAGGACAGAATCAGCCCCAGCATTTT. Translating gives CASKGQNQPQHF.

V and J are TRBV7-9 and TRBJ1-2; maybe TRBD1 (6 bases). The CDR3 totals 15 residues. Germline CDR1 reads SEHNR; CDR2 reads FQNEAQ (reference sequence). Trimming shortened V by 2 bases and J by 2 bases, and 12 bases separated the two germline ends. CDR3 nucleotide sequence: TGTGCCAGCAGCTTACAGGGGAGTGGGAACTATGGCTACACCTTC. This gives the protein CASSLQGSGNYGYTF.

In this sample, this clone turned up once. The CDR3 region is CASRSDKSYNEQFF. The CDR3 DNA follows: TGTGCCAGCAGGTCGGACAAGTCCTACAATGAGCAGTTCTTC. The rearrangement links TRBV5-4 to TRBJ2-1, with a weak D call TRBD1 (5 bases). Trimming took off 5 bases at V and 1 base at J, with 10 bases between the two ends. CDR3 length: 14 residues. Germline V gives CDR1 SGHNT, CDR2 YYREEE (reference sequence).

The chain is built from TRBV3-1 (or the pseudogene TRBV3-2) and TRBJ2-2, with TRBD2 as a possible D gene (6 bases). The CDR3 has 15 amino acids. V lost 6 bases and J lost 5, with 16 bases in between. Germline CDR1 LGHDT, CDR2 YNNKEL (reference sequence). The DNA for the CDR3 is TGTGCCAGCAGGGCGGGGCAGGGAAGGACCGGGGAGCTGTTTTTT. Amino acids: CASRAGQGRTGELFF.

The chain links TRBV19 to TRBJ1-5, with 8 bases fitting TRBD1. The germline V gene has CDR1 LNHDA and CDR2 SQIVND (reference sequence). J gave up 0 bases and V 9 bases, and 4 bases lay outside the gene matches. CDR3 length: 14 residues. The CDR3 sequence: CASRTGTSNQPQHF. The CDR3 DNA sequence: TGTGCCAGCCGGACAGGGACTAGCAATCAGCCCCAGCATTTT.

The genes are TRBV10-3 and TRBJ2-3; the match to TRBD2 covers 9 bases. The CDR3 runs 16 residues. The germline CDR1 and CDR2 sequences are ENHRY and SYGVKD. Unmatched junction bases numbered 9, after V lost 3 bases and J lost 5 bases. CDR3 sequence (DNA): TGTGCCATCAGTGAAGGAGGCGGGAGGGCCTTAGATACGCAGTATTTT. As protein: CAISEGGGRALDTQYF.

The DNA of the CDR3 is TGCGCCAGCAGCCAAGATCTCGCAGGGACTGGAAACACCATATATTTT. Translation: CASSQDLAGTGNTIYF. The V gene is TRBV4-1, the J gene TRBJ1-3; maybe TRBD1 (5 bases). CDR1 is MGHRA and CDR2 is YSYEKL in the germline V gene. This CDR3 is built from 16 residues. The V and J ends lost 0 bases and 2 bases respectively, with 11 bases between them.

The gene calls are TRBV7-2 and TRBJ2-5; no reliable D call. Germline CDR1 is SGHTA and CDR2 is FQGNSA. The CDR3 has 11 residues. The V end lost 5 bases, the J end lost 1 base, and 2 bases lay between the germline ends. CDR3 in DNA: TGTGCCAGCAGCCGCCAAGAGACCCAGTACTTC. This translates into CASSRQETQYF.

J is TRBJ1-5 and V is TRBV10-3; D is uncertain. This CDR3 is built from 12 residues. V shed 2 bases and J shed 4 bases, with 3 bases lying between them. The germline V gene encodes CDR1 ENHRY and CDR2 SYGVKD. The CDR3 is CAISEPNQPQHF. CDR3 nucleotide sequence: TGTGCCATCAGTGAGCCGAATCAGCCCCAGCATTTT.

This clone was seen a handful of times. The gene calls are TRBV9 and TRBJ1-5, with 7 bases aligning to TRBD1. This CDR3 is 16 amino acids long. V trimming: 4 bases; J trimming: 6 bases; junction bases outside the gene matches: 13. Germline V CDR1 and CDR2: SGDLS, YYNGEE. CDR3 nucleotides: TGTGCCAGCAGCACAACAGGGGATACTGGTACTCAGCCCCAGCATTTT. Translation: CASSTTGDTGTQPQHF.

In this sample, this clone turned up once. V and J are TRBV19 and TRBJ2-1, with 8 bases matching TRBD1. Germline-derived CDR1 and CDR2 are LNHDA and SQIVND (reference sequence). The CDR3 extends over 15 amino acids. Germline trimming cut 6 bases from V and 8 bases from J; bases unmatched to any gene: 12. CDR3 protein: CASRIQGELLDEQFF. The CDR3 bases are TGTGCCAGTAGGATACAGGGGGAACTTCTGGATGAGCAGTTCTTC.

CDR3: CASSYSEDNQPQHF. CDR3 sequence (DNA): TGTGCCAGCAGTTACTCAGAGGACAATCAGCCCCAGCATTTT. The chain joins TRBV6-6 to TRBJ1-5; no clear D gene. V lost 0 bases to trimming and J lost 3 bases, with 6 bases between them. The germline V gene has CDR1 MNHNY and CDR2 SVGAGI (reference sequence). The CDR3 spans 14 residues.

This clone was counted only a few times. The V gene is TRBV7-2, the J gene TRBJ1-6; unclear D gene. Germline V gene data show CDR1 as SGHTA and CDR2 as FQGNSA. The V end lost 1 base, the J end lost 0 bases, and 7 bases lay between the germline ends. This CDR3 has 16 amino acids. CDR3 in amino acids: CASSLVTYSYNSPLHF. In DNA, the CDR3 is TGTGCCAGCAGCTTAGTAACCTACTCCTATAATTCACCCCTCCACTTT. The entire variable domain, with the rest obtained from reference TRBV7-2 and TRBJ1-6, is as follows: GAGVSQSPSNKVTEKGKDVELRCDPISGHTALYWYRQSLGQGLEFLIYFQGNSAPDKSGLPSDRFSAERTGGSVSTLTIQRTQQEDSAVYLCASSLVTYSYNSPLHFGNGTRLTVT.

This chain connects TRBV18 to TRBJ1-4, with D possibly TRBD1 on 5 matching bases. Germline V CDR1 and CDR2: KGHSH, LQKENI. This CDR3 spans 13 amino acids. The V and J ends lost 7 bases and 7 bases respectively, with 13 bases between them. Here the CDR3 reads CASLRDLGEKLFF. The DNA for the CDR3 is TGTGCCAGCTTGCGGGACTTAGGTGAAAAACTGTTTTTT.

The chain joins TRBV15 to TRBJ1-1, with D possibly being TRBD1 (5 bases). Between the trimmed V and J ends, which lost 1 base and 0 bases, there was a span of 6 bases. In germline, CDR1 is LNHNV, CDR2 YYDKDF (reference sequence). The CDR3 totals 14 residues. CDR3 nucleotide sequence: TGTGCCACCAGCAGAGGGGGGGTGAACACTGAAGCTTTCTTT. It yields the protein CATSRGGVNTEAFF.

The genes are TRBV25-1 and TRBJ1-2, with 7 bases identical to TRBD1. The junction had 13 bases not matched to a gene; V was cut back by 5 bases and J by 7 bases. The CDR3 runs 15 residues. Germline V gene lookup returns CDR1 MGHDK and CDR2 SYGVNS. Here the CDR3 DNA reads TGTGCCAGCAGTAGCCAGGGGGAATTAATTGGTGGCTACACCTTC. It translates to CASSSQGELIGGYTF.

The chain carries TRBV5-1 and TRBJ2-3; 8 nucleotides align to TRBD2. Looked up from germline, CDR1 is SGHRS and CDR2 is YFSETQ. V trimming: 0 bases; J trimming: 3 bases; junction bases outside the gene matches: 3. This CDR3 contains 15 residues. The CDR3 loop reads CASSLGSGGTDTQYF. In nucleotides, the CDR3 is TGCGCCAGCAGCTTGGGGAGCGGGGGTACAGATACGCAGTATTTT.

This clone was seen a single time. This chain uses TRBV29-1 with TRBJ1-1, with a tentative D call TRBD1 (6 bases). V was shortened by 5 bases and J by 7 bases, with 11 bases between the two germline ends. The CDR3 runs 11 residues. Germline V gene sequence: CDR1 SQVTM, CDR2 ANQGSEA. The DNA of the CDR3 is TGCAGCGTTTATAGAGGGGGTGAAGCTTTCTTT. Translated, it gives CSVYRGGEAFF. Full variable domain (rest looked up from reference TRBV29-1 and TRBJ1-1): SAVISQKPSRDICQRGTSLTIQCQVDSQVTMMFWYRQQPGQSLTLIATANQGSEATYESGFVIDKFPISRPNLTFSTLTVSNMSPEDSSIYLCSVYRGGEAFFGQGTRLTVV.

This chain links TRBV7-2 with TRBJ2-7; a possible D gene is TRBD1 (5 bases). The CDR3 covers 13 residues. CDR1 and CDR2 from the germline V gene are SGHTA and FQGNSA. Trimming removed 4 bases from V and 5 bases from J, with 12 bases in between. The CDR3 here is CASSSTPGHEQYF. CDR3 DNA sequence: TGTGCCAGCAGCTCGACACCAGGGCACGAGCAGTACTTC.

The chain carries TRBV27 and TRBJ2-1; D may be TRBD2 (5 bases). Germline assignment: CDR1 MNHEY and CDR2 SMNVEV (reference sequence). The CDR3 consists of 15 residues. Trimming took 6 bases from V and 7 from J, leaving 19 bases between them. CDR3 sequence: CASRSTKGGLNEQFF. DNA of the CDR3: TGTGCCAGCAGATCGACTAAGGGCGGGTTGAATGAGCAGTTCTTC.

The rearrangement joins TRBV11-2 to TRBJ1-6; D is undetermined. This CDR3 spans 13 amino acids. V lost 5 bases and J 9 bases, leaving 11 bases between the germline ends. Germline-derived CDR1 and CDR2 are SGHAT and FQNNGV. This CDR3 reads CASSLGGSSPLHF. In nucleotides, the CDR3 is TGTGCCAGCAGCCTCGGCGGCAGTTCACCCCTCCACTTT.

This chain uses TRBV12-3 or TRBV12-4 with TRBJ1-2; D is uncertain. V was trimmed by 5 bases and J by 2 bases, leaving 9 bases between them. The CDR3 is made up of 13 amino acids. The CDR3 DNA is TGTGCCAGCAGTCCTGCACAGAACTATGGCTACACCTTC. It yields the protein CASSPAQNYGYTF.

The chain links TRBV7-2 to TRBJ2-4; the D gene is possibly TRBD2 (6 bases). Trimming pared 5 bases from V and 2 bases from J, leaving 19 bases between. There are 17 residues in the CDR3. CDR1 and CDR2 (germline): SGHTA, FQGNSA. CDR3 sequence: CASSLTEGKGTKNIQYF. The CDR3 nucleotides read TGTGCCAGCAGCCTTACGGAGGGAAAGGGGACCAAAAACATTCAGTACTTC.

This clone was detected a few times. This chain connects TRBV7-9 to TRBJ2-7; 14 bases align to TRBD2. The V and J ends lost 5 bases and 12 bases, in that order; junction bases with no gene match: 9. The CDR3 has 14 residues. Germline V gene lookup returns CDR1 SEHNR and CDR2 FQNEAQ (reference sequence). The CDR3 sequence is CASSATSGRAIWYF. The CDR3 DNA reads TGTGCCAGCAGCGCGACTAGCGGGAGGGCCATTTGGTACTTC.

This clone has just one count. The chain combines TRBV28 with TRBJ1-6; D may be TRBD1 (6 bases). Trimming left V 10 bases short and J 5 bases short, with 18 bases between. CDR1 is MDHEN and CDR2 is SYDVKM in the germline V gene. The CDR3 has 15 residues. CDR3 DNA sequence: TGTGCCATTTCTACCAGGGGAAGAGATAATTCACCCCTCCACTTT. It is translated as CAISTRGRDNSPLHF.

The V gene is TRBV29-1, the J gene TRBJ1-2; weak D call: TRBD1 (6 bases). The V end was cut by 4 bases, the J end by 8 bases, with 14 bases between. Germline CDR1 and CDR2: SQVTM and ANQGSEA. The CDR3 runs 12 residues. CDR3 bases: TGCAGCGTTGGGACAGTGATGGGAGGCTACACCTTC. The encoded protein is CSVGTVMGGYTF.

In nucleotides, the CDR3 is TGTGCCAGCAGGAGACAGGGGGCCTCCCCCGGGGAGCTGTTTTTT. Protein: CASRRQGASPGELFF. V usage is TRBV2 and J usage is TRBJ2-2, with 10 bases matching TRBD1. V shed 6 bases and J 6 bases; nucleotides not matched to a gene: 7. Germline-derived CDR1 and CDR2 are SNHLY and FYNNEI. The CDR3 sequence is 15 residues long.

This sequence joins TRBV7-3 and TRBJ2-6, with D perhaps TRBD1 (6 bases). CDR1 and CDR2 from the germline V gene are SGHTA and FQGTGA. This CDR3 has 16 amino acids. V was shortened by 5 bases and J by 0 bases, with 11 bases between the two germline ends. In DNA form, the CDR3 reads TGTGCCAGCAGCGCAACGACAGGCTCTGGGGCCAACGTCCTGACTTTC. Translated: CASSATTGSGANVLTF.

V is TRBV7-3 and J is TRBJ2-5; 12 bases line up with TRBD2. V gave up 4 bases and J gave up 2 bases; unmatched junction bases: 2. CDR3 size: 15 residues. The germline V gene encodes CDR1 SGHTA and CDR2 FQGTGA. CDR3 coding DNA: TGTGCCAGCAGCTGGACTAGCGGGGAACAAGAGACCCAGTACTTC. This gives the protein CASSWTSGEQETQYF.

The V gene is TRBV18, the J gene TRBJ2-5; a possible D gene is TRBD1 (7 bases). The CDR3 consists of 13 residues. Germline assignment: CDR1 KGHSH and CDR2 LQKENI. V lost 6 bases and J 2 bases, leaving 10 bases between the germline ends. This CDR3 reads CASSRGQQETQYF. The CDR3 DNA is TGTGCCAGCTCGCGGGGACAGCAAGAGACCCAGTACTTC.

The rearrangement links TRBV5-1 to TRBJ2-1, with 9 bases that match TRBD1. With 0 bases clipped from V and 7 bases from J, the junction kept 11 bases outside the gene matches. This CDR3 is built from 17 residues. Looked up from germline, CDR1 is SGHRS and CDR2 is YFSETQ. CDR3: CASSLAKGGTGWNEQFF. CDR3 in DNA: TGCGCCAGCAGCTTGGCCAAGGGGGGGACAGGGTGGAATGAGCAGTTCTTC.

The V gene is TRBV29-1, the J gene TRBJ1-1; D remains unclear. In germline, CDR1 is SQVTM, CDR2 ANQGSEA. Trimming removed 3 bases from V and 0 bases from J, with 11 bases in between. The CDR3 is 14 amino acids. CDR3 in amino acids: CSVDSFLMNTEAFF. DNA of the CDR3: TGCAGCGTTGACAGTTTCCTCATGAACACTGAAGCTTTCTTT.